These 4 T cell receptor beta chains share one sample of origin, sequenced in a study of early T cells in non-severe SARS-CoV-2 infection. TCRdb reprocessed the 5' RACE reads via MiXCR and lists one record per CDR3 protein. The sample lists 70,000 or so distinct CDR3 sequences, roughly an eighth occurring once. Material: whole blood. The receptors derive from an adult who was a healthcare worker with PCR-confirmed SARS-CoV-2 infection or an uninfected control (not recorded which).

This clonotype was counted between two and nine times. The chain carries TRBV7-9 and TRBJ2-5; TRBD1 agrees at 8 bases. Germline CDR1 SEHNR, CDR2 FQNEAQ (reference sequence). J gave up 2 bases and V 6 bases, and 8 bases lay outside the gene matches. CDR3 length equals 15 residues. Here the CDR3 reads CASSFDRGGQETQYF. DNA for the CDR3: TGTGCCAGCAGTTTCGACAGGGGAGGACAAGAGACCCAGTACTTC.

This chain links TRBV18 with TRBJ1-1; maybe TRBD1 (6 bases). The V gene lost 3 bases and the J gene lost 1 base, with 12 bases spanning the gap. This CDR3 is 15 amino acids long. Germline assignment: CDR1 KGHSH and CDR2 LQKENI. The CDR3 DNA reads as TGTGCCAGCTCACCTCGGACAGACCCGAACACTGAAGCTTTCTTT. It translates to CASSPRTDPNTEAFF.

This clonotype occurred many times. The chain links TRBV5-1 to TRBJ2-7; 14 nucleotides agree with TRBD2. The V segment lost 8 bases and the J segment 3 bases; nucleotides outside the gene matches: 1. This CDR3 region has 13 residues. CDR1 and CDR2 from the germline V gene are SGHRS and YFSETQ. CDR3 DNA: TGCGCCAGTGGACTAGCGGGGGGCTACGAGCAGTACTTC. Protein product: CASGLAGGYEQYF.

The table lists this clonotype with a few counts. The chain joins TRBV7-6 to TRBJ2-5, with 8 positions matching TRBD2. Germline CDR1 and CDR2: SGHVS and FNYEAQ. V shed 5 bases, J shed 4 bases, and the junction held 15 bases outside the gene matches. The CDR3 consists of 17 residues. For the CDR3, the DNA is TGTGCCAGCAGCACCCTCAAGGGACTAGGATCGACAGAGACCCAGTACTTC. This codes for CASSTLKGLGSTETQYF. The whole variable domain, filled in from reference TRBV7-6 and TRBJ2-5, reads GAGVSQSPRYKVTKRGQDVALRCDPISGHVSLYWYRQALGQGPEFLTYFNYEAQQDKSGLPNDRFSAERPEGSISTLTIQRTEQRDSAMYRCASSTLKGLGSTETQYFGPGTRLLVL.